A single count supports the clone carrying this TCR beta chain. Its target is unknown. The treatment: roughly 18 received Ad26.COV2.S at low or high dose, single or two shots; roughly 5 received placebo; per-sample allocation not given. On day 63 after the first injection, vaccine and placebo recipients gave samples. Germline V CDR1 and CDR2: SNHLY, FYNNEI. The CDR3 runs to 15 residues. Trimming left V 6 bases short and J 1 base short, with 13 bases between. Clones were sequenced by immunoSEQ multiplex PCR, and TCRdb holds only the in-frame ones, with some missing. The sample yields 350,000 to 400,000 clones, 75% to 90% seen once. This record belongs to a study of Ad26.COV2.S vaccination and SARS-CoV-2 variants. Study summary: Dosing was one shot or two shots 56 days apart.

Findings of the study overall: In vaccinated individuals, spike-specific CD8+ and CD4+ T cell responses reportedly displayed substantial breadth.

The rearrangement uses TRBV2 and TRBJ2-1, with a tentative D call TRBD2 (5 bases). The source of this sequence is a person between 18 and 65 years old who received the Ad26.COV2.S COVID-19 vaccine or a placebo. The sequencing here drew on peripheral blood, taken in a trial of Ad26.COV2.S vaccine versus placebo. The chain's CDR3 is CASSKMGGSYNEQFF. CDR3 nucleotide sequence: TGTGCCAGCAGCAAAATGGGCGGGTCCTACAATGAGCAGTTCTTC.